These 7 T cell receptor beta chains were sequenced from one sample in a study of cytomegalovirus exposure and HLA in healthy donors (dated by TCRdb to about 2017). The method was the immunoSEQ multiplex PCR assay. The multiplex PCR relied on a mix of 60 forward primers for TCR Vbeta segments and 13 reverse primers for TCR Jbeta segments. Not all clones reach the TCRdb copy of this immuneACCESS table, which keeps in-frame sequences only. Checked studies attribute under half of the gap to unresolved V genes and leave the rest unexplained. This sample comprises 250,000 to 300,000 clones, 85% to 95% of them detected only once. Roughly 1.6% of the sample lies in the top ten. The sequenced material came from PBMCs. The receptors originated from a girl aged 2 to 9 in good health and CMV-seronegative.

V usage is TRBV19 and J usage is TRBJ2-7, with 12 bases matching TRBD2. The germline gives CDR1 LNHDA, CDR2 SQIVND (reference sequence). V lost 5 bases and J lost 4; bases outside the gene matches: 6. This CDR3 spans 15 amino acids. The CDR3 loop is CASSSGLAGIYEQYF. For the CDR3, the DNA is TGTGCCAGTAGTTCCGGACTAGCGGGAATATACGAGCAGTACTTC.

V gene TRBV7-6 combines with J gene TRBJ2-3, with D perhaps matching TRBD2 (7 bases). This CDR3 region has 16 residues. The V and J ends lost 4 bases and 1 base respectively, with 15 bases between them. Germline V gene sequence: CDR1 SGHVS, CDR2 FNYEAQ. CDR3 DNA: TGTGCCAGCAGCTCCAATCCGGGGGGCCGCACAGATACGCAGTATTTT. Protein: CASSSNPGGRTDTQYF.

The chain combines TRBV4-1 with TRBJ2-1; D might be TRBD1 (5 bases). The germline gives CDR1 MGHRA, CDR2 YSYEKL. Trimming left V 1 base short and J 6 bases short, with 7 bases between. The CDR3 spans 13 residues. CDR3 region: CASSQVRANEQFF. CDR3 coding DNA: TGCGCCAGCAGCCAAGTCAGGGCCAATGAGCAGTTCTTC.

This clone was seen only once. V gene TRBV6-5 combines with J gene TRBJ1-6; maybe TRBD1 (5 bases). Germline V gene sequence: CDR1 MNHEY, CDR2 SVGAGI. Trimming pared 7 bases from V and 14 bases from J, leaving 15 bases between. This CDR3 is 12 amino acids long. CDR3 in amino acids: CASNFFGGTLHF. The CDR3 coding sequence is TGTGCCAGCAACTTTTTCGGGGGAACCCTCCACTTT.

This chain links TRBV19 with TRBJ1-6; D might be TRBD1 (5 bases). This CDR3 has 13 amino acids. V gave up 3 bases and J gave up 14 bases, with 14 bases separating them. Per the germline V gene, CDR1 is LNHDA and CDR2 is SQIVND (reference sequence). The CDR3 loop is CASSIPPGSALHF. CDR3 nucleotide sequence: TGTGCCAGTAGTATCCCGCCAGGGTCGGCCCTCCACTTT.

The chain uses TRBV7-2 and TRBJ2-7; a weak D match, TRBD2 (6 bases). This CDR3 is 13 amino acids long. Germline loops: CDR1 SGHTA, CDR2 FQGNSA. V lost 6 bases and J lost 3, with 12 bases in between. The CDR3 here is CASSLGRVYEQYF. The CDR3 region has the DNA TGTGCCAGCAGTCTCGGGAGAGTCTACGAGCAGTACTTC.

The chain links TRBV25-1 to TRBJ2-5; 11 bases map to TRBD2. The V and J ends lost 5 bases and 3 bases, in that order; junction bases with no gene match: 8. In germline, CDR1 is MGHDK, CDR2 SYGVNS. The CDR3 is made up of 16 amino acids. Here the CDR3 reads CASSRGMTSGEETQYF. The DNA of the CDR3 is TGTGCCAGCAGTCGGGGAATGACTAGCGGGGAAGAGACCCAGTACTTC.